The 21 T cell receptor beta chains below come from one sample, sequenced in a study of PD-L1 blockade in urothelial cancer. Assay: immunoSEQ multiplex PCR; the TCRdb copy retains only in-frame clones and omits some. The sample records tens of thousands of clones, 87% being singletons. The time point here: pretreatment peripheral blood. Material: PBMCs, obtained around atezolizumab (anti-PD-L1) treatment. These receptors were taken from a woman aged 60-75 years with urothelial cancer.

The DNA for the CDR3 is TGTGCCAGCAGTCCTCTTAGCGGGGGATCCTACAATGAGCAGTTCTTC. This codes for CASSPLSGGSYNEQFF. The chain combines TRBV27 with TRBJ2-1, with 9 positions matching TRBD2. V was pared by 5 bases and J by 1 base, with 6 bases of the junction left unmatched. The CDR3 extends over 16 amino acids. Looked up from germline, CDR1 is MNHEY and CDR2 is SMNVEV (reference sequence).

This chain joins TRBV14 and TRBJ1-6; D unclear. CDR1 and CDR2 (germline): SGHDN, FVKESK. V was shortened by 2 bases and J by 10 bases, with 15 bases between the two germline ends. The CDR3 is made up of 15 amino acids. The CDR3 reads CASSQSTSHRSPLHF. DNA of the CDR3: TGTGCCAGCAGCCAATCAACATCCCACCGATCACCCCTCCACTTT.

The genes are TRBV19 and TRBJ1-5; no definite D call. This CDR3 has 12 residues. V dropped 8 bases and J dropped 2 bases, with 7 bases sitting between them. Germline-derived CDR1 and CDR2 are LNHDA and SQIVND (reference sequence). The CDR3 bases are TGTGCCAGTGGGCACCGCAATCAGCCCCAGCATTTT. Its protein is CASGHRNQPQHF.

This clone was seen ten or more times. This sequence joins TRBV10-3 and TRBJ2-7; D is perhaps TRBD2 (6 bases). Trimming cost V 2 bases and J 6 bases, with 11 bases left between them. The CDR3 is 13 amino acids. Germline assignment: CDR1 ENHRY and CDR2 SYGVKD. Written as DNA, the CDR3 is TGTGCCATCAGTGAGATCCGGGACTCCGAGCAGTACTTC. It codes for CAISEIRDSEQYF.

Only a few counts were recorded for this clone. This chain links TRBV20-1 with TRBJ1-1, with TRBD1 identical over 7 bases. The V segment lost 7 bases and the J segment 8 bases; nucleotides outside the gene matches: 4. This CDR3 contains 10 residues. Germline CDR1 and CDR2: DFQATT and SNEGSKA (reference sequence). CDR3 amino acids: CSVGQEEAFF. As DNA, the CDR3 is TGCAGTGTTGGACAGGAGGAAGCTTTCTTT.

This chain links TRBV4-2 with TRBJ2-5, with no clear D. The CDR3 runs 16 residues. Germline assignment: CDR1 LGHNA and CDR2 YNFKEQ. The ends were cut back, 1 base at V and 5 bases at J, with 17 bases in the middle. DNA of the CDR3: TGTGCCAGCAGCCAAGTTGGTGGCAGCGTTCGGGAGACCCAGTACTTC. Amino acids: CASSQVGGSVRETQYF.

This chain links TRBV29-1 with TRBJ2-2; 9 positions match TRBD2. CDR3 length equals 14 residues. The J segment lost 4 bases and the V segment lost 4 bases, leaving 4 bases of the junction unmatched. The germline V gene has CDR1 SQVTM and CDR2 ANQGSEA. As DNA, the CDR3 is TGCAGCGTTGTGCTAGCGGGGATCACCGGGGAGCTGTTTTTT. Translation: CSVVLAGITGELFF.

This chain links TRBV10-1 with TRBJ2-3; TRBD2 matches 8 bases. The CDR3 loop spans 17 amino acids. The ends lost 6 bases at V and 0 bases at J; junction bases unmatched: 11. Germline assignment: CDR1 WNHNN and CDR2 SYGVQD (reference sequence). CDR3 sequence reads: CASSPYRASGSTDTQYF. The CDR3 nucleotides read TGCGCCAGCAGCCCCTATAGGGCTAGCGGGAGCACAGATACGCAGTATTTT.

This chain uses TRBV2 with TRBJ2-7; no clear D. The germline V gene encodes CDR1 SNHLY and CDR2 FYNNEI. CDR3 size: 13 residues. Trimming took off 6 bases at V and 2 bases at J, with 11 bases between the two ends. This CDR3 reads CASRTDTAYEQYF. CDR3 bases: TGTGCCAGCAGAACCGACACCGCCTACGAGCAGTACTTC.

The V call is TRBV7-8, the J call TRBJ1-1, with TRBD1 matching over 7 bases. CDR3 length: 14 residues. V was clipped by 6 bases and J by 1 base; unmatched bases: 5. CDR1 and CDR2 from the germline V gene are SGHVS and FQNEAQ. The CDR3 coding sequence is TGTGCCAGCAGAACAGGGGTACCGAACACTGAAGCTTTCTTT. Protein sequence: CASRTGVPNTEAFF.

This chain links TRBV5-1 with TRBJ2-1, with 12 bases aligning to TRBD1. V shed 3 bases and J 6 bases; nucleotides not matched to a gene: 7. This CDR3 has 16 residues. Germline V gene sequence: CDR1 SGHRS, CDR2 YFSETQ. CDR3 bases: TGCGCCAGCAGCTCCCCCCGGGACAGGGGGCGCAATGAGCAGTTCTTC. It codes for CASSSPRDRGRNEQFF. Looking up the rest from reference TRBV5-1 and TRBJ2-1 gives the full variable domain: KAGVTQTPRYLIKTRGQQVTLSCSPISGHRSVSWYQQTPGQGLQFLFEYFSETQRNKGNFPGRFSGRQFSNSRSEMNVSTLELGDSALYLCASSSPRDRGRNEQFFGPGTRLTVL.

The chain links TRBV28 to TRBJ2-1; 10 bases match TRBD2. The CDR3 spans 15 residues. Germline CDR1 reads MDHEN; CDR2 reads SYDVKM. Trimming at V came to 2 bases and at J to 10 bases, leaving 8 bases not matched to a gene. The chain's CDR3 is CASSLTLAGVKEQFF. DNA for the CDR3: TGTGCCAGCAGTTTAACGCTAGCGGGAGTTAAAGAGCAGTTCTTC. Full variable domain (outside the CDR3, taken from reference TRBV28 and TRBJ2-1): DVKVTQSSRYLVKRTGEKVFLECVQDMDHENMFWYRQDPGLGLRLIYFSYDVKMKEKGDIPEGYSVSREKKERFSLILESASTNQTSMYLCASSLTLAGVKEQFFGPGTRLTVL.

V gene TRBV9 combines with J gene TRBJ2-5; the D gene is possibly TRBD1 (6 bases). This CDR3 spans 15 amino acids. Germline V CDR1 and CDR2: SGDLS, YYNGEE. Trimming pared 2 bases from V and 1 base from J, leaving 12 bases between. As DNA, the CDR3 is TGTGCCAGCAGCGTTGCGGACAGAGTCCAAGAGACCCAGTACTTC. Its protein product is CASSVADRVQETQYF.

V and J are TRBV2 and TRBJ2-1; 14 bases fit TRBD2. The V gene end was trimmed by 6 bases and the J gene end by 1 base; junction bases not matched to a gene: 8. In germline, CDR1 is SNHLY, CDR2 FYNNEI. The CDR3 is 18 residues long. The CDR3 DNA sequence: TGTGCCAGCAGAAGACTAGCGGGGGGGGCCGGTTCCTACAATGAGCAGTTCTTC. Protein product: CASRRLAGGAGSYNEQFF.

This chain connects TRBV9 to TRBJ2-7; TRBD2 matches at 8 bases. After removal of 0 bases from V and 2 bases from J, the junction contained 7 bases not matched to a gene. The CDR3 is 16 amino acids. Per germline, CDR1 SGDLS and CDR2 YYNGEE. The DNA of the CDR3 is TGTGCCAGCAGCGTAGCTCTGACTAGCGAACCCTACGAGCAGTACTTC. Translation gives CASSVALTSEPYEQYF.

The chain combines TRBV7-8 with TRBJ1-1, with a possible D match to TRBD1 (5 bases). V was shortened by 2 bases and J by 0 bases, with 16 bases between the two germline ends. The CDR3 consists of 17 residues. Germline lookup yields CDR1 SGHVS and CDR2 FQNEAQ. CDR3 in DNA: TGTGCCAGCAGCTTATTGGCGGGACCGACTTTGAACACTGAAGCTTTCTTT. Its protein product is CASSLLAGPTLNTEAFF.

CDR3 amino acids: CASSPGGQETQYF. Written as DNA, the CDR3 is TGTGCCAGCAGCCCCGGGGGGCAGGAGACCCAGTACTTC. The rearrangement links TRBV4-2 to TRBJ2-5, with D maybe TRBD2 (7 bases). V lost 4 bases and J lost 5, with 11 bases in between. The CDR3 has 13 amino acids. Germline CDR1 and CDR2: LGHNA and YNFKEQ.

The rearrangement joins TRBV15 to TRBJ2-3, with D tentatively TRBD1 (6 bases). Germline V gene lookup returns CDR1 LNHNV and CDR2 YYDKDF (reference sequence). V was cut by 0 bases and J by 2 bases, with 18 bases left in between. The CDR3 is 18 residues long. The CDR3 protein is CATSRERGWVRVTDTQYF. CDR3 sequence (DNA): TGTGCCACCAGCAGAGAAAGGGGGTGGGTGAGGGTCACAGATACGCAGTATTTT.

This clone was detected only once. The V and J genes are TRBV14 and TRBJ2-5, with 12 bases aligning to TRBD2. The CDR3 runs 16 residues. With 1 base clipped from V and 3 bases from J, the junction kept 3 bases outside the gene matches. The germline CDR1 and CDR2 sequences are SGHDN and FVKESK. The CDR3 DNA is TGTGCCAGCAGCCAAGGGCTAGCGGGAGGGGAAGAGACCCAGTACTTC. Protein: CASSQGLAGGEETQYF.

The gene calls are TRBV2 and TRBJ2-6; 8 bases align to TRBD2. Per germline, CDR1 SNHLY and CDR2 FYNNEI. The CDR3 has 18 amino acids. Unmatched junction bases numbered 12, after V lost 6 bases and J lost 2 bases. CDR3 in DNA: TGTGCCAGCAGGGGACGGGGGGGATCTCTAACTGGGGCCAACGTCCTGACTTTC. This gives the protein CASRGRGGSLTGANVLTF.

The chain couples TRBV15 to TRBJ1-3; a weak D match, TRBD1 (5 bases). The CDR3 is 17 amino acids. The V end was cut by 0 bases, the J end by 2 bases, with 14 bases between. CDR1 and CDR2 (germline): LNHNV, YYDKDF (reference sequence). For the CDR3, the DNA is TGTGCCACCAGCAGAGAGCTATCGGAGGGGACTGGAAACACCATATATTTT. Its translation is CATSRELSEGTGNTIYF.